Listed below are T cell receptor beta chains from one sample, sequenced in a study of T cells after yellow fever vaccination. TCRdb independently ran MiXCR on the 5' RACE reads; one entry per CDR3 protein. The sample carries 65,000 to 90,000 distinct CDR3 sequences, roughly 14% recorded once. The material sequenced was CD8+ T cells not binding an NS4B(214-222) dextramer, sorted from PBMCs, taken about 21 days after the first yellow fever vaccination. All receptors come from a man younger than 35 who received the YFV17D yellow fever vaccine. Both conserved end residues are part of each CDR3.

V	J	CDR3
TRBV29-1	TRBJ1-3	CSVEIQNSGNTIYF
TRBV12-3/TRBV12-4	TRBJ2-1	CASSSGGDEQFF
TRBV7-2	TRBJ1-2	CASSFPGQGVSNYGYTF
TRBV5-1	TRBJ2-1	CASTRSYNEQFF
TRBV11-1	TRBJ2-5	CASSLGDWETQYF
TRBV27	TRBJ1-2	CASSLSFTASYGYTF
TRBV29-1	TRBJ2-1	CSVETDRGGYNEQFF
TRBV11-2	TRBJ2-2	CASIPEGFPSNTGELFF
TRBV6-1	TRBJ2-1	CASGSNEQFF
TRBV4-3	TRBJ2-2	CASSQEFVAGELFF
TRBV7-2	TRBJ1-2	CASSLGGEGYTF
TRBV5-4	TRBJ1-2	CASSLSAVYGYTF
TRBV9	TRBJ2-3	CASSGQGSTDTQYF
TRBV6-2/TRBV6-3	TRBJ2-5	CASRLAQETQYF
TRBV20-1	TRBJ2-3	CSAPSTDTQYF
TRBV4-2	TRBJ2-7	CASSQEGGTSGVYEQYF
TRBV6-1	TRBJ2-3	CASSPPFERAVDTQYF
TRBV27	TRBJ2-7	CASSLRGGRYEQYF
TRBV11-2	TRBJ2-1	CASSRAGGGNEQFF
TRBV4-1	TRBJ2-5	CASSQVIAGVPQYF
TRBV4-2	TRBJ2-2	CASSLNAGAEGELFF
TRBV7-3	TRBJ2-1	CASSGTSGGHNEQFF
TRBV6-5	TRBJ1-1	CASSYGGAREAFF